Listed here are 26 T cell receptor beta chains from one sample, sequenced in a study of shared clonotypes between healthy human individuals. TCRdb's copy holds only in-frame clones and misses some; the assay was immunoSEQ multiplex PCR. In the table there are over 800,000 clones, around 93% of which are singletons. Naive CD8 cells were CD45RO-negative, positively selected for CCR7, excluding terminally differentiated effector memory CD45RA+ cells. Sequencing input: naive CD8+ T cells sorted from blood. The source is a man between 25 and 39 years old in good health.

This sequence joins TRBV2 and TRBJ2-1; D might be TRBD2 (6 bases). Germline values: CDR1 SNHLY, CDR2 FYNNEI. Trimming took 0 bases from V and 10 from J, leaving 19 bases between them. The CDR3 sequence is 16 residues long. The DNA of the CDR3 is TGTGCCAGCAGTGAAGCAGGACGGGGGACCTTCGGGGAGCAGTTCTTC. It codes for CASSEAGRGTFGEQFF.

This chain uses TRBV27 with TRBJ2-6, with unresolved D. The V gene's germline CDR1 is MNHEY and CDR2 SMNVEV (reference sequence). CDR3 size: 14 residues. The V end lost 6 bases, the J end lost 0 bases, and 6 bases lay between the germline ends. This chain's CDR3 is CASRMVSGANVLTF. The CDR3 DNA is TGTGCCAGCAGGATGGTCTCTGGGGCCAACGTCCTGACTTTC.

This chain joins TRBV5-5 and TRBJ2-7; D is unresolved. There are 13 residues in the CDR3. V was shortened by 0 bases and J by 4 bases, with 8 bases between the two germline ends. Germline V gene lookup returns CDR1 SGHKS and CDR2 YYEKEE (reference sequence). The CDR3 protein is CASSLEGTYEQYF. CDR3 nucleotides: TGTGCCAGCAGCTTGGAGGGAACTTACGAGCAGTACTTC.

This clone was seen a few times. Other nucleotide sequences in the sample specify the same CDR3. The CDR3 DNA is TGTGCCAGCAGTCGGGACTCAGCCTACGAGCAGTACTTC. It is translated as CASSRDSAYEQYF. This sequence joins TRBV6-5 and TRBJ2-7; D is possibly TRBD2 (6 bases). Germline-derived CDR1 and CDR2 are MNHEY and SVGAGI. CDR3 length equals 13 residues. Trimming cost V 5 bases and J 2 bases, with 10 bases left between them.

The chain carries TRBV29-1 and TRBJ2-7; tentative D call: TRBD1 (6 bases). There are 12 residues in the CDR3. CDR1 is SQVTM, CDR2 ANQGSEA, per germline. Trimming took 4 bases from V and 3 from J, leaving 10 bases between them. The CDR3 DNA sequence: TGCAGCGTTGTCGGACAGAGCTACGAGCAGTACTTC. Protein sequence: CSVVGQSYEQYF.

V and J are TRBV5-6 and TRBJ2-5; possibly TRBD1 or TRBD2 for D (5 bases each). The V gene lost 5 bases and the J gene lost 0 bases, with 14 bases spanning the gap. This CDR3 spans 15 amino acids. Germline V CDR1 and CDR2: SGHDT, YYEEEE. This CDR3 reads CASSWGTADQETQYF. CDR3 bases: TGTGCCAGCAGTTGGGGGACCGCCGACCAAGAGACCCAGTACTTC.

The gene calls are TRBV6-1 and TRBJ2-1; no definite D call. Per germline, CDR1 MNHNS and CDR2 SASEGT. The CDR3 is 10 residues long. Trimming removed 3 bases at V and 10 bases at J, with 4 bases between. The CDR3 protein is CASSDWEQFF. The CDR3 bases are TGTGCCAGCAGTGACTGGGAGCAGTTCTTC.

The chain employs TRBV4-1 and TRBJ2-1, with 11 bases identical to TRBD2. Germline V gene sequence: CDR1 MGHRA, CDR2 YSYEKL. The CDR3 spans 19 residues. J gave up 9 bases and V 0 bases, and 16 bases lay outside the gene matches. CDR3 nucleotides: TGCGCCAGCAGCCAAGATAGCCTGATGGTACTAGCGGGAGAGGTTGAGCAGTTCTTC. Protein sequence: CASSQDSLMVLAGEVEQFF.

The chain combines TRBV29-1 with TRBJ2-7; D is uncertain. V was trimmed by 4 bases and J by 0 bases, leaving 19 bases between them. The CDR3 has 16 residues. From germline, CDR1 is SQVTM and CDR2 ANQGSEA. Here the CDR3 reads CSVVSGLGLDSYEQYF. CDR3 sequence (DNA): TGCAGCGTTGTATCCGGGCTCGGATTGGACTCCTACGAGCAGTACTTC.

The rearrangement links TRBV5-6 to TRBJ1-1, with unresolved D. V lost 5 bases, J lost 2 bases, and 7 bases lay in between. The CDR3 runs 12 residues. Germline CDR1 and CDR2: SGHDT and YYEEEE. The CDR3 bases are TGTGCCAGCAGTTTTCAAAACACTGAAGCTTTCTTT. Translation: CASSFQNTEAFF.

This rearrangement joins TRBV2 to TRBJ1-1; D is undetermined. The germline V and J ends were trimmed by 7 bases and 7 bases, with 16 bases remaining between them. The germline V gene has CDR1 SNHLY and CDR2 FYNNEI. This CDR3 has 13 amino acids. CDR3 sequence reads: CASIFLGRFEAFF. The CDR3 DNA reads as TGTGCCAGCATTTTTTTGGGTAGGTTTGAAGCTTTCTTT.

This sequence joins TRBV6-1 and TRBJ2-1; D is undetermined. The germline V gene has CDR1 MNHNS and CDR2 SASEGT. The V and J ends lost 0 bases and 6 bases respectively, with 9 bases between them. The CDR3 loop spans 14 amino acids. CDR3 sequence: CASSEASGGNEQFF. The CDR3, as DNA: TGTGCCAGCAGTGAAGCATCTGGCGGCAATGAGCAGTTCTTC.

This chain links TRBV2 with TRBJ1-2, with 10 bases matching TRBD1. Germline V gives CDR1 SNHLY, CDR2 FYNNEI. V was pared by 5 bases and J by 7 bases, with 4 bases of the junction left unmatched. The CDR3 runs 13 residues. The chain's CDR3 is CASSPGTGAGYTF. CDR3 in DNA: TGTGCCAGCAGTCCCGGGACAGGGGCTGGCTACACCTTC.

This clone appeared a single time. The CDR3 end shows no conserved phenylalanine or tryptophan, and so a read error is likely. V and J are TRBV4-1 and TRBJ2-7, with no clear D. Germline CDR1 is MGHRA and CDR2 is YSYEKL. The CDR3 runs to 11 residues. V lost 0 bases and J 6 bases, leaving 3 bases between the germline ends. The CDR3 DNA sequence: TGCGCCAGCAGCCAAGATACCGAGCAGTACCTC. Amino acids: CASSQDTEQYL.

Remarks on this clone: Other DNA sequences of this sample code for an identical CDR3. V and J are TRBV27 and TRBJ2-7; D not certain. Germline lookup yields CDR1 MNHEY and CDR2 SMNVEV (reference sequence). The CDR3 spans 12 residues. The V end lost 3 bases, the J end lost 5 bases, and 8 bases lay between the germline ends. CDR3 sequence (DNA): TGTGCCAGCAGTTTGCTAGGTGACGAGCAGTACTTC. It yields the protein CASSLLGDEQYF.

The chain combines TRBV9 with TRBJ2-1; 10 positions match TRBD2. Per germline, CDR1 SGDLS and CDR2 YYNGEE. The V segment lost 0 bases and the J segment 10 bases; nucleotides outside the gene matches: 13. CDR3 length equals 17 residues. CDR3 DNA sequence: TGTGCCAGCAGCGTAGCTTTCGGGACTAGCGCCCATATCGAGCAGTTCTTC. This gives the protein CASSVAFGTSAHIEQFF. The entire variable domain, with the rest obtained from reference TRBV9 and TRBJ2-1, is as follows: DSGVTQTPKHLITATGQRVTLRCSPRSGDLSVYWYQQSLDQGLQFLIQYYNGEERAKGNILERFSAQQFPDLHSELNLSSLELGDSALYFCASSVAFGTSAHIEQFFGPGTRLTVL.

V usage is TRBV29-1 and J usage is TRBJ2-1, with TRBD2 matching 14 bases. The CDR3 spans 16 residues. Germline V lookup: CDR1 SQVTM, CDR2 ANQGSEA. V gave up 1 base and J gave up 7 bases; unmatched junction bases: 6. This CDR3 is CSVEGGLAGVNNEQFF. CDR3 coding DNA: TGCAGCGTTGAAGGGGGACTAGCGGGAGTGAATAATGAGCAGTTCTTC.

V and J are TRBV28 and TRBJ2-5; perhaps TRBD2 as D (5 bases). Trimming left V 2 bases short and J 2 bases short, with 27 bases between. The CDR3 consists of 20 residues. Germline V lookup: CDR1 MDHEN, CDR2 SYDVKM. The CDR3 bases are TGTGCCAGCAGTTTAGTTCTGTTAGCGCGAAGCTCTCGTTCTCAAGAGACCCAGTACTTC. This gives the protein CASSLVLLARSSRSQETQYF. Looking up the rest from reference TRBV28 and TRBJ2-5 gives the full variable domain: DVKVTQSSRYLVKRTGEKVFLECVQDMDHENMFWYRQDPGLGLRLIYFSYDVKMKEKGDIPEGYSVSREKKERFSLILESASTNQTSMYLCASSLVLLARSSRSQETQYFGPGTRLLVL.

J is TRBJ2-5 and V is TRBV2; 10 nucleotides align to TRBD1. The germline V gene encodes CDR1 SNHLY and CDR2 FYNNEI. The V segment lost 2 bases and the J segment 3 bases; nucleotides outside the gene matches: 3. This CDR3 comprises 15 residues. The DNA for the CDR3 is TGTGCCAGCAGTGAATCCGGGACAGGGGAAGAGACCCAGTACTTC. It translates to CASSESGTGEETQYF. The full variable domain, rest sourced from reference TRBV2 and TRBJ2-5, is EPEVTQTPSHQVTQMGQEVILRCVPISNHLYFYWYRQILGQKVEFLVSFYNNEISEKSEIFDDQFSVERPDGSNFTLKIRSTKLEDSAMYFCASSESGTGEETQYFGPGTRLLVL.

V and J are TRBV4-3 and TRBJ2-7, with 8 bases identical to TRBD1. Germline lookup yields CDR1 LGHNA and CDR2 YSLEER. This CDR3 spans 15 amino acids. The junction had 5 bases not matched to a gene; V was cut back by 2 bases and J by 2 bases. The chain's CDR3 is CASSQHDRGPYEQYF. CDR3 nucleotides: TGCGCCAGCAGCCAACACGACAGGGGCCCCTACGAGCAGTACTTC.

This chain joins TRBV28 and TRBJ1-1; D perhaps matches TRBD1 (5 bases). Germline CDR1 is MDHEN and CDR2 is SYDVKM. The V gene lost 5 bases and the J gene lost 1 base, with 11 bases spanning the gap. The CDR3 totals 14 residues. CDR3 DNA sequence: TGTGCCAGCAGTGGGGCAGGCGAGAACACTGAAGCTTTCTTT. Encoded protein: CASSGAGENTEAFF.

CDR3 DNA sequence: TGTGCCAGTAGGGAGGGGGGCACTGAAGCTTTCTTT. Translated, it gives CASREGGTEAFF. V and J are TRBV19 and TRBJ1-1; tentative D call: TRBD1 (6 bases). V was pared by 6 bases and J by 4 bases, with 9 bases between. The germline gives CDR1 LNHDA, CDR2 SQIVND (reference sequence). This CDR3 spans 12 amino acids.

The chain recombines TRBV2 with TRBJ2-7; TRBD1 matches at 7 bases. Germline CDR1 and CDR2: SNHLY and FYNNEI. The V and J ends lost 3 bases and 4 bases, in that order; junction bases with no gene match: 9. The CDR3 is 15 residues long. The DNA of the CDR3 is TGTGCCAGCAGTGACCTTTTGACAGGGCAATACGAGCAGTACTTC. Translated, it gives CASSDLLTGQYEQYF.

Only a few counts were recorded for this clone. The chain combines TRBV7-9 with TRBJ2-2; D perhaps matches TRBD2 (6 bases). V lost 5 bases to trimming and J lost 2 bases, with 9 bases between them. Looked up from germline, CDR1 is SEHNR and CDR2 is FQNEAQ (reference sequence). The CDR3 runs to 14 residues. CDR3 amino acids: CASSPGTNTGELFF. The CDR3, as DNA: TGTGCCAGCAGCCCCGGGACTAACACCGGGGAGCTGTTTTTT. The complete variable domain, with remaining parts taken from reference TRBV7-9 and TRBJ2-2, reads DTGVSQNPRHKITKRGQNVTFRCDPISEHNRLYWYRQTLGQGPEFLTYFQNEAQLEKSRLLSDRFSAERPKGSFSTLEIQRTEQGDSAMYLCASSPGTNTGELFFGEGSRLTVL.

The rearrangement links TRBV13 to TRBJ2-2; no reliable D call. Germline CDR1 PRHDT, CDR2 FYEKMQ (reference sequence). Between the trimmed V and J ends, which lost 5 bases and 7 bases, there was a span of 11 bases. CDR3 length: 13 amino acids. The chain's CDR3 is CASSADTGGELFF. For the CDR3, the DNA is TGTGCCAGCAGCGCAGACACCGGCGGGGAGCTGTTTTTT.

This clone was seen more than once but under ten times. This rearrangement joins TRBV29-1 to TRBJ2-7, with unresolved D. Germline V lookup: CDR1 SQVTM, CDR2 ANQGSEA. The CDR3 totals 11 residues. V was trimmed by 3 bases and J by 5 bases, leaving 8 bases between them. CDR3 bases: TGCAGCGTTGATGTGCAGAACGAGCAGTACTTC. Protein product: CSVDVQNEQYF.